The rows below give T cell receptor beta chains drawn from one sample of a study of blood T cell repertoires in COVID-19. Some clones are missing from TCRdb's copy, which holds only in-frame ones; the method was immunoSEQ multiplex PCR. The sample has 180,000 or so clones; around 81% are singletons. Sequencing input: peripheral blood. These receptor sequences come from a woman in her 40s with COVID-19, enrolled during active disease. CDR3s include the opening cysteine and the closing phenylalanine or tryptophan. D genes are given only for firm matches. The listing skips clone size in some rows; elsewhere it reads once, few, many or a size class.

d_call	v_call	j_call	clone_size	cdr3_nt	cdr3_aa
.	TRBV5-4	TRBJ2-1	.	TGTGCCAGCAGCTTGGATGGCAGGGTAATGGATGAGCAGTTCTTC	CASSLDGRVMDEQFF
.	TRBV30	TRBJ1-2	.	TGTGCCTGGAGTGTTGGCAATAACTATGGCTACACCTTC	CAWSVGNNYGYTF
.	TRBV5-8	TRBJ1-6	many	TGTGCCAGCAGCCGCGAACAGGGCTCCTATAATTCACCCCTCCACTTT	CASSREQGSYNSPLHF
.	TRBV5-4	TRBJ2-7	.	TGTGCCAGTACCTACCAGGGGAGGGCTAACGAGCAGTACTTC	CASTYQGRANEQYF
TRBD1	TRBV6-5	TRBJ2-1	.	TGTGCCAGCAGTTACTCGGTAGGACAGGTAAACAATGAGCAGTTCTTC	CASSYSVGQVNNEQFF
TRBD2	TRBV2	TRBJ2-1	.	TGTGCCAGCAGTGAACCCGGGACTAGCTCAAATGAGCAGTTCTTC	CASSEPGTSSNEQFF
TRBD2	TRBV3-1/TRBV3-2	TRBJ2-7	few	TGTGCCAGCAGCCAACTAAGTATGAGCGGGAGGGACGAGCAGTACTTC	CASSQLSMSGRDEQYF
.	TRBV27	TRBJ1-1	.	TGTGCCAGCAGTAAGGGTACTTCAAGGGGAGGGCACACTGAAGCTTTCTTT	CASSKGTSRGGHTEAFF
.	TRBV4-1	TRBJ2-5	.	TGCGCCAGCAGCCCTCACGGGCGGGAAGAGACCCAGTACTTC	CASSPHGREETQYF
TRBD2	TRBV2	TRBJ2-5	.	TGTGCCAGCAGTGAGGGGCTAGCGGCCCAAGAGACCCAGTACTTC	CASSEGLAAQETQYF
.	TRBV29-1	TRBJ2-1	.	TGCAGCGTTAGGGCAGGGGACACCTACAATGAGCAGTTCTTC	CSVRAGDTYNEQFF
.	TRBV6-1	TRBJ1-2	.	TGTGCCAGCAGTGAGACAGTCCGCTACACCTTC	CASSETVRYTF
TRBD1	TRBV2	TRBJ2-2	.	TGTGCCAGCAGTCCGGGACAGACTATCAACACCGGGGAGCTGTTTTTT	CASSPGQTINTGELFF
TRBD2	TRBV27	TRBJ2-4	.	TGTGCCAGCAGTCCCCGACTAGCGGGCGCAAAAAACATTCAGTACTTC	CASSPRLAGAKNIQYF
TRBD2	TRBV5-1	TRBJ2-1	many	TGCGCCAGCAGCAAAAACCCGGGACTAGCGGGAGCATGGAATGAGCAGTTCTTC	CASSKNPGLAGAWNEQFF
TRBD1	TRBV25-1	TRBJ2-7	.	TGTGCCAGCAGTGAGGACAGGCGTCCTCCCTACGAGCAGTACTTC	CASSEDRRPPYEQYF
TRBD2	TRBV25-1	TRBJ2-7	few	TGTGCCAGCCGCCCTACTAGCGATAACCACGAGCAGTACTTC	CASRPTSDNHEQYF
TRBD2	TRBV7-8	TRBJ2-7	.	TGTGCCAGCAGCTCAAGAACTAGCGACGAGCAGTACTTC	CASSSRTSDEQYF
TRBD1	TRBV18	TRBJ2-7	.	TGTGCCAGCTCACCGCAGACAGGGGCCGAGCAGTACTTC	CASSPQTGAEQYF
.	TRBV6-2/TRBV6-3	TRBJ1-2	.	TGTGCCAGCAGTTTCGAGGGTGTTGGTGGCTACACCTTC	CASSFEGVGGYTF
.	TRBV9	TRBJ2-3	.	TGTGCCAGCAGCGAATTAGAAGATACGCAGTATTTT	CASSELEDTQYF
.	TRBV19	TRBJ2-1	.	TGTGCCAGTAGTATCGGGACCTACAATGAGCAGTTCTTC	CASSIGTYNEQFF
.	TRBV18	TRBJ2-1	.	TGTGCCAGCTCACCACGGCTCAATGAGCAGTTCTTC	CASSPRLNEQFF
.	TRBV28	TRBJ1-2	few	TGTGCCAGCAGTTTAGGGCGGGTCTATGGCTACACCTTC	CASSLGRVYGYTF
.	TRBV18	TRBJ1-2	.	TGTGCCAGCTCACCACCGGAGCAGCGGGATCTTATGATGGGCTACACCTTC	CASSPPEQRDLMMGYTF
.	TRBV19	TRBJ2-2	.	TGTGCCAGTAGTCCCTGGGCAGGGAACACCGGGGAGCTGTTTTTT	CASSPWAGNTGELFF
TRBD2	TRBV13	TRBJ2-1	.	TGTGCCAGCAGCTGGAAATTAGCGGGGGGGCTCAATGAGCAGTTCTTC	CASSWKLAGGLNEQFF
.	TRBV19	TRBJ1-1	few	TGTGCCAGTAGTATAGAAAGGGGGACTGAAGCTTTCTTT	CASSIERGTEAFF
TRBD1	TRBV18	TRBJ1-5	.	TGTGCCAGCTCCAGGGGGTCCATAGGGAATCAGCCCCAGCATTTT	CASSRGSIGNQPQHF
.	TRBV18	TRBJ1-2	.	TGTGCCAGCTCAGCCCGACTTGGCTACACCTTC	CASSARLGYTF
.	TRBV4-1	TRBJ1-4	.	TGCGCCAGCAGCCAAGTGTCGGGTGTCGCTAGAAATAATGAAAAACTGTTTTTT	CASSQVSGVARNNEKLFF
.	TRBV7-9	TRBJ2-1	many	TGTGCCAGCAGCTTAGCCGGGCTGGGGAGCTCCTACAATGAGCAGTTCTTC	CASSLAGLGSSYNEQFF
.	TRBV10-1	TRBJ2-3	.	TGCGCCAGCAGTGAGTCGGCCAGTACCCCTAGTACAGATACGCAGTATTTT	CASSESASTPSTDTQYF
.	TRBV2	TRBJ2-1	few	TGTGCCAGCACTCGGGGAGGTGGGGATGAGCAGTTCTTC	CASTRGGGDEQFF
.	TRBV5-5	TRBJ1-1	.	TGTGCCAGCAGCACGAACGAACTCCCGAACACTGAAGCTTTCTTT	CASSTNELPNTEAFF
.	TRBV6-5	TRBJ2-5	.	TGTGGGGTTGAAACAGGGTGGTACCAAGAGACCCAGTACTTC	CGVETGWYQETQYF
.	TRBV20-1	TRBJ2-5	.	TGCAGTGCTAGAGATCAGATCTCCCAGTACTTC	CSARDQISQYF
.	TRBV6-5	TRBJ2-1	.	TGTGCCAGCACCGGGACTGGCTCCTACAATGAGCAGTTCTTC	CASTGTGSYNEQFF
TRBD1	TRBV3-1/TRBV3-2	TRBJ2-1	.	TGTGCCAGCAGCCAAGCGCTCCCGGGACAGGGGGGGAATGAGCAGTTCTTC	CASSQALPGQGGNEQFF
TRBD1	TRBV2	TRBJ1-2	.	TGTGCCAGCAGTGATCGACAGGGGGCGAGCTACACCTTC	CASSDRQGASYTF
.	TRBV28	TRBJ2-7	.	TGTGCCAGCAGTTTCATTCTGGCGGGCGGCGAGCAGTACTTC	CASSFILAGGEQYF
.	TRBV4-1	TRBJ1-2	.	TGCGCCAGCAGCCAAGAAGGACTTGGCTACACCTTC	CASSQEGLGYTF
TRBD1	TRBV28	TRBJ1-5	.	TGTGCCAGCAGTTTAAGGGCGGACAGGGCCCGCAATCAGCCCCAGCATTTT	CASSLRADRARNQPQHF
TRBD1	TRBV9	TRBJ2-1	.	TGTGCCAGCAGCGCACAGACAGGGGGCTGGCAGTTCTTC	CASSAQTGGWQFF
TRBD2	TRBV10-3	TRBJ2-1	few	TGTGCCATCAGTCGACTAGCGGTGGGGGATGAGCAGTTCTTC	CAISRLAVGDEQFF
.	TRBV5-6	TRBJ2-2	few	TGTGCCAGCAGCCCCTTGGGGGGGCCGAACACCGGGGAGCTGTTTTTT	CASSPLGGPNTGELFF
TRBD2	TRBV13	TRBJ2-2	.	TGTGCCAGCAGCGTCCGACTCTTACCCCGGGGGGATAACACCGGGGAGCTGTTTTTT	CASSVRLLPRGDNTGELFF
.	TRBV2	TRBJ2-5	.	TGTGCCAGCAGTGAAGCTCGCACTAGCCGACAAAAGACCCAGTACTTC	CASSEARTSRQKTQYF
TRBD2	TRBV11-2	TRBJ2-1	.	TGTGCCAGCAGCCGAGGGACTAGCGTGAGTACCTCCTACAATGAGCAGTTCTTC	CASSRGTSVSTSYNEQFF
.	TRBV7-9	TRBJ1-2	.	TGTGCCAGCAGACCGCACAGGCAAATGGTAGATGGCTACACCTTC	CASRPHRQMVDGYTF